This T cell receptor beta chain was documented in a study of cytomegalovirus exposure and HLA in healthy donors. About the research overall: A later analysis reported the same platform for the roughly 120 validation repertoires and the roughly 700 first-cohort repertoires. Notes on the study in general: It was found in a later analysis that first-cohort TCR clusters tended to co-occur in the 90 to 150 validation repertoires. Across donors, most TCRs were seen rarely, yet some public ones were widespread.

The donors formed part of the approximately 130-subject validation cohort, distinct from the roughly 670-subject first cohort. Data came from immunoSEQ multiplex PCR; TCRdb stores just in-frame clones and leaves some out. Of about 130,000 clones in the sample, around nine tenths are singletons; the top ten hold 3% to 4%. To note about this clone: Its antigen remains unknown.

The origin of this receptor is a man aged 30 to 45 in good health and CMV-seronegative. Sequenced: PBMCs.

The CDR3 loop reads CASSPGVEFHYGYTF. CDR3 in DNA: TGTGCCAGCAGCCCGGGGGTGGAGTTTCACTATGGCTACACCTTC. The chain links TRBV5-8 to TRBJ1-2; a possible D gene is TRBD1 (5 bases). Trimming removed 4 bases from V and 3 bases from J, with 16 bases in between. This CDR3 has 15 residues. Germline V gene sequence: CDR1 SGHTS, CDR2 YDEGEE.